This TCR beta chain emerged from a study of cytomegalovirus exposure and HLA in healthy donors. Of note for this clone: This sample also contains other DNA sequences that code for the same CDR3.

60 Vbeta and 13 Jbeta primers were used in PCR. Clones were read by immunoSEQ multiplex PCR, and TCRdb kept only the in-frame ones, dropping some. The data hold 240,000 or so clones, with more than 75% observed a single time. Germline lookup yields CDR1 KGHSH and CDR2 LQKENI. The CDR3 consists of 14 residues. Trimming removed 3 bases from V and 4 bases from J; junction bases left unmatched: 3. This TCR was sampled from a woman aged 40 to 49 in good health and CMV-seropositive. The J gene is TRBJ2-5, the V gene TRBV18; 9 bases agree with TRBD2. Sequencing was carried out using PBMCs. The DNA for the CDR3 is TGTGCCAGCTCACCGGGACTAGCAGGAGAGACCCAGTACTTC. Amino acids: CASSPGLAGETQYF.